These 19 T cell receptor beta chains were all obtained from the same sample, sequenced in a study of T cell repertoires in cytomegalovirus infection. TCRdb reprocessed the reads with MiXCR, giving one entry per CDR3 protein. In the table there are approximately 110,000 distinct CDR3 sequences, more than 30% of which are singletons. Their recognized antigens are unknown. The sequencing here drew on CD8+ T cells from cultured PBMCs, taken from culture after CMV antigen stimulation. Source of these receptors: a human donor in good health (CMV status not recorded). Some clones in this sample may be carry-over from other donors' samples.

This clonotype was observed a handful of times. This sequence joins TRBV6-1 and TRBJ1-6, with D perhaps TRBD1 (6 bases). V was pared by 2 bases and J by 8 bases, with 13 bases between. This CDR3 is 15 amino acids long. The germline CDR1 and CDR2 sequences are MNHNS and SASEGT. The CDR3 protein is CASSEPRDTYSPLHF. The CDR3 bases are TGTGCCAGCAGTGAACCGCGGGACACCTATTCACCCCTCCACTTT.

CDR3 protein: CASGPLWYEQYF. The CDR3 nucleotides are TGTGCCAGCGGCCCCCTTTGGTACGAGCAGTACTTC. V and J are TRBV12-3 or TRBV12-4 and TRBJ2-7; no clear D gene. CDR3 size: 12 residues. Trimming stripped 8 bases from V and 4 bases from J, with 12 bases between.

This clonotype was counted once. The chain joins TRBV7-9 to TRBJ2-7, with no clear D. The CDR3 sequence is 12 residues long. Trimming took 1 base from V and 7 from J, leaving 8 bases between them. In germline, CDR1 is SEHNR, CDR2 FQNEAQ (reference sequence). The CDR3 here is CASSLGGWEQYF. CDR3 nucleotides: TGTGCCAGCAGCTTAGGGGGATGGGAGCAGTACTTC.

The CDR3 DNA reads TGTGCCAGCAGCTTGCAACCGGGACAGGGGGCGTGGGGCTACACCTTC. It codes for CASSLQPGQGAWGYTF. The V gene is TRBV7-2, the J gene TRBJ1-2; TRBD1 matches at 12 bases. The trim removed 3 bases at V and 8 bases at J, leaving 10 bases unmatched. Per germline, CDR1 SGHTA and CDR2 FQGNSA. This CDR3 has 16 residues. Variable domain in full (rest from reference TRBV7-2 and TRBJ1-2): GAGVSQSPSNKVTEKGKDVELRCDPISGHTALYWYRQSLGQGLEFLIYFQGNSAPDKSGLPSDRFSAERTGGSVSTLTIQRTQQEDSAVYLCASSLQPGQGAWGYTFGSGTRLTVV.

This clonotype was observed a handful of times. The gene calls are TRBV4-1 and TRBJ1-1; the D gene is possibly TRBD1 (6 bases). The germline V gene has CDR1 MGHRA and CDR2 YSYEKL. The CDR3 contains 15 residues. Trimming removed 3 bases at V and 7 bases at J, with 18 bases between. As DNA, the CDR3 is TGCGCCAGCAGCCAGCGACAACAGGGCGGTGATGAAGCTTTCTTT. Its protein is CASSQRQQGGDEAFF.

The rearrangement joins TRBV6-5 to TRBJ2-7; 11 positions agree with TRBD2. Trimming removed 5 bases from V and 6 bases from J; junction bases left unmatched: 9. The CDR3 spans 15 residues. Looked up from germline, CDR1 is MNHEY and CDR2 is SVGAGI. This CDR3 reads CASSKIAGGTGEQYF. The CDR3 DNA sequence: TGTGCCAGCAGTAAAATAGCGGGGGGGACCGGCGAGCAGTACTTC.

The chain carries TRBV6-1 and TRBJ1-2, with D maybe TRBD1 (5 bases). Germline CDR1 is MNHNS and CDR2 is SASEGT. The CDR3 has 17 amino acids. Trimming pared 1 base from V and 3 bases from J, leaving 18 bases between. CDR3 residues: CASSEDPSPGGDYGYTF. The CDR3 bases are TGTGCCAGCAGTGAAGACCCGAGTCCTGGGGGTGACTATGGCTACACCTTC.

This clonotype has a count of ten or more. The chain carries TRBV7-2 and TRBJ2-7, with D possibly being TRBD2 (5 bases). Germline values: CDR1 SGHTA, CDR2 FQGNSA. The CDR3 loop spans 16 amino acids. V was trimmed by 2 bases and J by 9 bases, leaving 23 bases between them. In DNA, the CDR3 is TGTGCCAGCAGCTTAAGGGTCGGCGGGTACTACGAAGGGCAGTACTTC. Translated: CASSLRVGGYYEGQYF.

The rearrangement joins TRBV28 to TRBJ1-1; D call uncertain. Germline assignment: CDR1 MDHEN and CDR2 SYDVKM. The CDR3 is 12 amino acids. The V end lost 5 bases, the J end lost 5 bases, and 9 bases lay between the germline ends. The CDR3 DNA reads TGTGCCAGCAGTACTTGGAATACTGAAGCTTTCTTT. This sequence encodes CASSTWNTEAFF.

This clonotype appeared many times. Here the CDR3 reads CASSPNYEGWGYGYTF. The CDR3 DNA reads as TGTGCCAGCAGCCCTAATTATGAGGGCTGGGGCTATGGCTACACCTTC. The V call is TRBV7-6, the J call TRBJ1-2; no firm D call. Germline CDR1 SGHVS, CDR2 FNYEAQ. The CDR3 is 16 amino acids. The ends were cut back, 5 bases at V and 4 bases at J, with 20 bases in the middle.

V usage is TRBV2 and J usage is TRBJ1-2; maybe TRBD1 (5 bases). Germline lookup yields CDR1 SNHLY and CDR2 FYNNEI. This CDR3 spans 14 amino acids. Trimming pared 1 base from V and 8 bases from J, leaving 14 bases between. The CDR3 spells CASSEEGLGEGYTF. In nucleotides, the CDR3 is TGTGCCAGCAGTGAAGAGGGGTTAGGGGAGGGCTACACCTTC.

The chain recombines TRBV6-6 with TRBJ2-5; the D call may be TRBD1 or TRBD2 (5 bases each). V was pared by 5 bases and J by 0 bases, with 19 bases between. The CDR3 is 17 amino acids. Germline CDR1 and CDR2: MNHNY and SVGAGI (reference sequence). The CDR3 nucleotides read TGTGCCAGCAGTGGAATGAGAGGGTGGGGGTACCAAGAGACCCAGTACTTC. This sequence encodes CASSGMRGWGYQETQYF.

The chain combines TRBV7-9 with TRBJ2-1, with TRBD1 matching over 9 bases. Trimming cost V 2 bases and J 5 bases; bases outside gene matches: 7. The CDR3 spans 16 residues. Germline V gene data show CDR1 as SEHNR and CDR2 as FQNEAQ (reference sequence). The CDR3 DNA reads as TGTGCCAGCAGCTTAAGGGGGACAGGGCCCCACAATGAGCAGTTCTTC. Translating gives CASSLRGTGPHNEQFF.

In its sample, this clonotype was seen many times. The chain couples TRBV7-6 to TRBJ1-4, with 7 bases fitting TRBD1. CDR3 length equals 14 residues. With 2 bases clipped from V and 8 bases from J, the junction kept 5 bases outside the gene matches. Per germline, CDR1 SGHVS and CDR2 FNYEAQ. In DNA, the CDR3 is TGTGCCAGCAGCTTAAGGACAGGCTTAGAAAAACTGTTTTTT. Amino acid sequence: CASSLRTGLEKLFF.

The chain couples TRBV11-1 to TRBJ2-1; D unclear. V lost 5 bases and J lost 0, with 14 bases in between. The CDR3 covers 16 residues. The germline gives CDR1 SGHAT, CDR2 FQDESV (reference sequence). In DNA form, the CDR3 reads TGTGCCAGCAGCCCCAGTTTACTGCGCTCCTACAATGAGCAGTTCTTC. Translation: CASSPSLLRSYNEQFF.

V is TRBV3-1 and J is TRBJ2-3; 9 bases map to TRBD2. The CDR3 contains 16 residues. Germline CDR1 reads LGHDT; CDR2 reads YNNKEL (reference sequence). Trimming removed 0 bases from V and 6 bases from J; junction bases left unmatched: 7. This CDR3 is CASSQEPSGELDTQYF. The CDR3 DNA is TGTGCCAGCAGCCAAGAACCTAGCGGGGAGCTCGATACGCAGTATTTT.

This clonotype was picked up many times. The CDR3 is CASSSRTTTYEQYF. CDR3 coding DNA: TGTGCCAGCAGCTCCCGGACTACCACCTACGAGCAGTACTTC. The gene calls are TRBV7-2 and TRBJ2-7; TRBD2 is a possible D gene (6 bases). Per germline, CDR1 SGHTA and CDR2 FQGNSA. V lost 4 bases to trimming and J lost 2 bases, with 12 bases between them. This CDR3 contains 14 residues.

The rearrangement uses TRBV27 and TRBJ2-1; D possibly uses TRBD1 or TRBD2 (5 bases each). CDR1 is MNHEY and CDR2 is SMNVEV in the germline V gene (reference sequence). V lost 5 bases and J lost 3, with 17 bases in between. The CDR3 has 16 amino acids. The DNA of the CDR3 is TGTGCCAGCAGTATAAAAAAGGGACGGATCTACAATGAGCAGTTCTTC. Its translation: CASSIKKGRIYNEQFF.

The CDR3 nucleotides read TGTGCCAGCAGCTGGGATATCGAAACTTATCAGCCCCAGCATTTT. It specifies CASSWDIETYQPQHF. The J gene is TRBJ1-5, the V gene TRBV7-8; D remains unclear. Germline loops: CDR1 SGHVS, CDR2 FQNEAQ. There are 15 residues in the CDR3. V lost 4 bases to trimming and J lost 5 bases, with 15 bases between them.